This T cell receptor (beta chain) stems from a study of human versus mouse CDR3 diversity and MHC coevolution. Study-level information: Samples had between about 0.6 x 10^7 and 1.8 x 10^7 valid reads. General study findings and limits: Among all groups, most of the three human donors showed least clonal inequality. Human CDR3s averaged more deletions and insertions than mouse CDR3s. Human T cells were selected on over 5 MHC II alleles.

In germline, CDR1 is KGHSH, CDR2 LQKENI. The CDR3 extends over 15 amino acids. Deletions cut 3 bases from V and 3 bases from J, with 15 bases between. There are a few counts of this clone. What it recognizes is unknown. The assay was immunoSEQ multiplex PCR, and TCRdb's table has in-frame clones only and misses some. Here the sample spans around 74,000 clones, 92% being singletons. This receptor was obtained from a person aged 25-75 years in good health. This chain links TRBV18 with TRBJ2-7, with D perhaps TRBD2 (5 bases). What was sequenced was naive CD4+ T cells from blood. The subset: CD45RO-negative CD62L-positive naive CD4 T cells. The CDR3 DNA reads as TGTGCCAGCTCACCTACCCTAGCTTGGGGCTACGAGCAGTACTTC. It is translated as CASSPTLAWGYEQYF.